The source of this T cell receptor beta chain is a study of cytomegalovirus exposure and HLA in healthy donors. Findings and limits, study-wide: Fewer N-insertions (relative to the roughly 660-donor mean) were reportedly seen in an Asian-associated ancestry cluster in a later analysis. A later analysis linked a missense DCLRE1C variant to TCR beta V- and J-gene trimming. The classifier was said to identify cytomegalovirus status with high specificity and sensitivity.

PCR employed 60 Vbeta and 13 Jbeta primers. Only in-frame clones appear in the TCRdb table, and some are missing; sequencing was by immunoSEQ multiplex PCR. The sample has 130,000 or so clones. CDR3 size: 13 residues. The ends were cut back, 5 bases at V and 4 bases at J, with 11 bases in the middle. In germline, CDR1 is ENHRY, CDR2 SYGVKD. Regarding this clone: No antigen is known for it.

V usage is TRBV10-3 and J usage is TRBJ1-2; D may be TRBD1 (6 bases). Specimen: PBMCs. The sequence came from a woman aged 18-29 years in good health and CMV-seronegative. The CDR3 is CAISQDSPYGYTF. The CDR3 DNA reads as TGTGCCATCAGTCAGGACAGTCCCTATGGCTACACCTTC.